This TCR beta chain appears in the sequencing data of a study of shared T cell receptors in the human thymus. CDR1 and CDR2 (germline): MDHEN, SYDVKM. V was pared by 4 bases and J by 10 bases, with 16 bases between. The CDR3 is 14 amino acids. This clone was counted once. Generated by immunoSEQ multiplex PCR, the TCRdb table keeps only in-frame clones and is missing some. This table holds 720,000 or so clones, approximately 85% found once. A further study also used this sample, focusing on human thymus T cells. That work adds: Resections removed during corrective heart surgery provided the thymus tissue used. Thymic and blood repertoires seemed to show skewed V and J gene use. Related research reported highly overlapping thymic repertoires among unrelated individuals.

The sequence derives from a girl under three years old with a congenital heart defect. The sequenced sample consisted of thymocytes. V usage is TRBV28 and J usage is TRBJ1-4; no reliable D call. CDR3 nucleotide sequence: TGTGCCAGCAGTTCCGATTTCCCCAGTGGAAAACTGTTTTTT. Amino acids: CASSSDFPSGKLFF. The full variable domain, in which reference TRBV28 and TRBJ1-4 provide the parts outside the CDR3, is DVKVTQSSRYLVKRTGEKVFLECVQDMDHENMFWYRQDPGLGLRLIYFSYDVKMKEKGDIPEGYSVSREKKERFSLILESASTNQTSMYLCASSSDFPSGKLFFGSGTQLSVL.